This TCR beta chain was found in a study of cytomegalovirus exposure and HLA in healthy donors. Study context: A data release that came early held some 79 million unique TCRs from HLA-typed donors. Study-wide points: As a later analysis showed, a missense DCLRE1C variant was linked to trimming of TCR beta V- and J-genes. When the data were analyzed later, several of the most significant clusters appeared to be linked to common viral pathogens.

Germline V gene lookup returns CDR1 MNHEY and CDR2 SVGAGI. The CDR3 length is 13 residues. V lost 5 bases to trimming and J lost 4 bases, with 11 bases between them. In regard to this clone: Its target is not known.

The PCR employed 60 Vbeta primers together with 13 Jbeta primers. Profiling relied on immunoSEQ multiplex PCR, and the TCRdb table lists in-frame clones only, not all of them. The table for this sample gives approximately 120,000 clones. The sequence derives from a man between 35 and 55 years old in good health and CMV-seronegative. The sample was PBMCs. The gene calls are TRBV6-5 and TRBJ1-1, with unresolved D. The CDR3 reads CASSPLSSTEAFF. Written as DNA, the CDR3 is TGTGCCAGCAGTCCCTTATCTAGCACTGAAGCTTTCTTT.